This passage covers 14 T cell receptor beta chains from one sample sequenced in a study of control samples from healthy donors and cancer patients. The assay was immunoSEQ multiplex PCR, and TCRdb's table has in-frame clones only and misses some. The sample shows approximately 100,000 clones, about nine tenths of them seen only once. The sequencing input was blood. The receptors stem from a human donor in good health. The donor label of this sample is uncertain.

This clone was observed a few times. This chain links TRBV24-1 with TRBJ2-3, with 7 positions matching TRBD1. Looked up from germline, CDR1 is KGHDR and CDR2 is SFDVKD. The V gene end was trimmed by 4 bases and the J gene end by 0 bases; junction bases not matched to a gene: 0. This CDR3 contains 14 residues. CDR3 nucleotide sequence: TGTGCCACCAGTGAGACAGGGAGCACAGATACGCAGTATTTT. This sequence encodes CATSETGSTDTQYF.

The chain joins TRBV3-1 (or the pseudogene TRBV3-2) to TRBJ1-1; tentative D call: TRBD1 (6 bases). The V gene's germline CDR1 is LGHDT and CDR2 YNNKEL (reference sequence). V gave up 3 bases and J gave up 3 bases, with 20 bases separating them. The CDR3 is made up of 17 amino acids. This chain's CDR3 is CASSQALRWGHHTEAFF. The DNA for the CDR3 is TGTGCCAGCAGCCAGGCCCTAAGGTGGGGGCATCACACTGAAGCTTTCTTT.

As DNA, the CDR3 is TGTGCCAGCAGCCCGGACGGCAATTCACCCCTCCACTTT. Its protein product is CASSPDGNSPLHF. The V gene is TRBV5-5, the J gene TRBJ1-6; D unclear. With 4 bases removed from V and 7 bases from J, the gap between germline ends came to 9 bases. Per germline, CDR1 SGHKS and CDR2 YYEKEE (reference sequence). The CDR3 length is 13 residues. The complete variable domain, with remaining parts taken from reference TRBV5-5 and TRBJ1-6, reads DAGVTQSPTHLIKTRGQQVTLRCSPISGHKSVSWYQQVLGQGPQFIFQYYEKEERGRGNFPDRFSARQFPNYSSELNVNALLLGDSALYLCASSPDGNSPLHFGNGTRLTVT.

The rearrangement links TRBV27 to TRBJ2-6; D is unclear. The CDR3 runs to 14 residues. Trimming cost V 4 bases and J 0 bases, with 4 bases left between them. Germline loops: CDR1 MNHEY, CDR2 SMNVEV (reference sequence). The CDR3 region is CASSSGSGANVLTF. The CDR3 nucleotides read TGTGCCAGCAGTTCGGGCTCTGGGGCCAACGTCCTGACTTTC.

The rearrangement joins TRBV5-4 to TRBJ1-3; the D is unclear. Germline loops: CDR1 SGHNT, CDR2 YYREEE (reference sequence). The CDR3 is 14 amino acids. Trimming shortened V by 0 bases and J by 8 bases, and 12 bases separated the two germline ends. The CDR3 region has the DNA TGTGCCAGCAGCTTGGTGGTCCGAGCGGACACCATATATTTT. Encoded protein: CASSLVVRADTIYF.

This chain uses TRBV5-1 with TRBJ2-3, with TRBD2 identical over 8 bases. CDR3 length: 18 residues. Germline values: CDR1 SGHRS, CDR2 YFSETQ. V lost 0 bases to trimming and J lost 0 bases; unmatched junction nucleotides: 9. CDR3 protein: CASSLALAGTPSTDTQYF. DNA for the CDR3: TGCGCCAGCAGCTTGGCGTTAGCGGGGACCCCTAGCACAGATACGCAGTATTTT.

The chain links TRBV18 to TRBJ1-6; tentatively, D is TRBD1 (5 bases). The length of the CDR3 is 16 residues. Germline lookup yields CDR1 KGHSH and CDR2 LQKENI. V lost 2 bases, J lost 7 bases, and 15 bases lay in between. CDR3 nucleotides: TGTGCCAGCTCACCAAGCAGGGCTGGCCTCAATTCACCCCTCCACTTT. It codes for CASSPSRAGLNSPLHF.

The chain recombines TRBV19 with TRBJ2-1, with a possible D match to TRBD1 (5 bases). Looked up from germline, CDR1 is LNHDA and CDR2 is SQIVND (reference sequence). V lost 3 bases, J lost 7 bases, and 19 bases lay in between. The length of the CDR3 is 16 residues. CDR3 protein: CASSIYQPSAGNEQFF. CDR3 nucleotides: TGTGCCAGTAGTATTTATCAGCCCTCTGCAGGGAATGAGCAGTTCTTC.

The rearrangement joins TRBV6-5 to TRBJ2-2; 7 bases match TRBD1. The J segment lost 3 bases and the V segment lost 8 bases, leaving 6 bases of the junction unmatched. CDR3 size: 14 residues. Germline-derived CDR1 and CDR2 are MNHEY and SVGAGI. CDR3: CASLIGGHTGELFF. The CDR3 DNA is TGTGCCAGCCTAATAGGGGGCCACACCGGGGAGCTGTTTTTT.

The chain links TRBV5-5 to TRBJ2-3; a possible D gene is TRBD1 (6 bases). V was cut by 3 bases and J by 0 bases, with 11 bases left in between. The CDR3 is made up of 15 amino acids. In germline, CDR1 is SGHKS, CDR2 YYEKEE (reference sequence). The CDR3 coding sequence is TGTGCCAGCAGCTGGCCACAGGGCAGCACAGATACGCAGTATTTT. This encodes CASSWPQGSTDTQYF.

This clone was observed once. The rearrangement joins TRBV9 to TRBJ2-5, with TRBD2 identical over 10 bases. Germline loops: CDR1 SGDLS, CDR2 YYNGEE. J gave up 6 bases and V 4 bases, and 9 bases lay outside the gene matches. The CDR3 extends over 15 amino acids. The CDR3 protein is CASSISGGVRQTQYF. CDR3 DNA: TGTGCCAGCAGCATCAGCGGGGGGGTTAGGCAGACCCAGTACTTC.

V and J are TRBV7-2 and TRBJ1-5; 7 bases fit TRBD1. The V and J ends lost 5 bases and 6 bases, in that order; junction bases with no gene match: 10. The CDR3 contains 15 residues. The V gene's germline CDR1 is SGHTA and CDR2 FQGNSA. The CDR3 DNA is TGTGCCAGCAGCCCCGGACAGGTCGGGGGTCAGCCCCAGCATTTT. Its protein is CASSPGQVGGQPQHF.

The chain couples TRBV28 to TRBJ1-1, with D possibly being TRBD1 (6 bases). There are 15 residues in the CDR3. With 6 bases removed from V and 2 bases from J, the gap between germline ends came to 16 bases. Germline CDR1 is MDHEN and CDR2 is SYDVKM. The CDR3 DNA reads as TGTGCCAGCAGACCCTCCAGCAGGGGAAACACTGAAGCTTTCTTT. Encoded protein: CASRPSSRGNTEAFF. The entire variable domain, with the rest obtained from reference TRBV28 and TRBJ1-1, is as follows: DVKVTQSSRYLVKRTGEKVFLECVQDMDHENMFWYRQDPGLGLRLIYFSYDVKMKEKGDIPEGYSVSREKKERFSLILESASTNQTSMYLCASRPSSRGNTEAFFGQGTRLTVV.

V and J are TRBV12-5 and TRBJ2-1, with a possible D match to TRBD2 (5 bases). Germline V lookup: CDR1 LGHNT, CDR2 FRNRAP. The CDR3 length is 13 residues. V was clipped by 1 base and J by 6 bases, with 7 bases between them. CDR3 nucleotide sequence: TGTGCTAGTGGTTTGGGGCGGGCCAATGAGCAGTTCTTC. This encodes CASGLGRANEQFF.